This T cell receptor beta chain was captured by sequencing in a study of blood T cell repertoires in COVID-19. Data came from immunoSEQ multiplex PCR; TCRdb stores just in-frame clones and leaves some out. The sample consists of about 280,000 clones, 65% to 90% of them appearing once. The sequenced material came from peripheral blood. The receptor was isolated from a human donor in a cohort sampled during active COVID-19.

The DNA of the CDR3 is TGTGCCAGCAGCTCCGGGTTAGAATTTACCTTATACGAGCAGTACTTC. This codes for CASSSGLEFTLYEQYF. The chain couples TRBV5-6 to TRBJ2-7; unclear D gene. The germline V gene has CDR1 SGHDT and CDR2 YYEEEE. The CDR3 extends over 16 amino acids. The V and J ends lost 3 bases and 4 bases respectively, with 20 bases between them. Combining the CDR3 with reference TRBV5-6 and TRBJ2-7 gives the whole variable domain DAGVTQSPTHLIKTRGQQVTLRCSPKSGHDTVSWYQQALGQGPQFIFQYYEEEERQRGNFPDRFSGHQFPNYSSELNVNALLLGDSALYLCASSSGLEFTLYEQYFGPGTRLTVT.